This T cell receptor beta chain was sequenced in a study of T cells expressing NK-cell markers. TCRdb reprocessed the 5' RACE reads and stores each CDR3 protein as one record, lacking DNA. This sample's table has 300,000 to 450,000 distinct CDR3 sequences. The CDR3 loop spans 15 amino acids. Germline values: CDR1 SEHNR, CDR2 FQNEAQ (reference sequence). Sequences were obtained from blood T cells: a sorted CD56 or NKG2C T cell subset, CD4+ or CD8+ T cells, or bulk PBMC T cells (not recorded which). The V and J genes are TRBV7-9 and TRBJ2-5. The sequence derives from a man aged 18-69 years in good health. The CDR3 loop is CASSPLWGHQETQYF.